The 22 T cell receptor beta chains below come from one sample, sequenced in a study of T cell responses to AZD1222 COVID-19 vaccine (dated by TCRdb to the early 2020s). The time point label, as the study defines it: about 28 days (+/-7) after the second vaccine dose. The receptor library was made with the immunoSEQ multiplex PCR assay. TCRdb holds this immuneACCESS table with in-frame rearrangements only. Some clones are missing; in checked studies, unresolved V genes explain under half, and the rest has no known cause. This sample holds 88,000 or so clones; about 89% were observed only once. The ten largest make up roughly 4.9% of the sample. This material consisted of peripheral blood, taken 28 days after the second AZD1222 dose. These receptors all come from an adult who received the AZD1222 COVID-19 vaccine.

This chain connects TRBV18 to TRBJ2-2, with D possibly TRBD1 on 5 matching bases. Trimming took off 3 bases at V and 5 bases at J, with 16 bases between the two ends. The CDR3 length is 16 residues. From germline, CDR1 is KGHSH and CDR2 LQKENI. The CDR3 sequence is CASSPAAGFVTGELFF. The CDR3 region has the DNA TGTGCCAGCTCACCCGCAGCAGGGTTCGTAACCGGGGAGCTGTTTTTT.

The chain couples TRBV28 to TRBJ1-1; 11 bases agree with TRBD1. From germline, CDR1 is MDHEN and CDR2 SYDVKM. There are 16 residues in the CDR3. V lost 2 bases to trimming and J lost 1 base; unmatched junction nucleotides: 3. This CDR3 is CASSLLGTGGNTEAFF. The DNA of the CDR3 is TGTGCCAGCAGTTTACTAGGGACAGGGGGGAACACTGAAGCTTTCTTT.

The chain recombines TRBV11-2 with TRBJ2-7, with TRBD2 identical over 9 bases. V lost 4 bases to trimming and J lost 3 bases; unmatched junction nucleotides: 7. Germline values: CDR1 SGHAT, CDR2 FQNNGV. This CDR3 is 15 amino acids long. CDR3 amino acids: CASSSLRGGYYEQYF. CDR3 nucleotides: TGTGCCAGCAGCTCTTTGCGGGGGGGTTACTACGAGCAGTACTTC.

This clone was found once. The rearrangement joins TRBV2 to TRBJ2-2, with TRBD2 matching over 9 bases. Germline V CDR1 and CDR2: SNHLY, FYNNEI. This CDR3 region has 15 residues. V dropped 2 bases and J dropped 5; count of bases not matched to a gene: 3. The CDR3 sequence: CASSETSGYTGELFF. Written as DNA, the CDR3 is TGTGCCAGCAGTGAAACTAGCGGGTATACCGGGGAGCTGTTTTTT.

The chain uses TRBV25-1 and TRBJ1-5; no reliable D call. The germline CDR1 and CDR2 sequences are MGHDK and SYGVNS. Between the trimmed V and J ends, which lost 10 bases and 2 bases, there was a span of 18 bases. The CDR3 runs 15 residues. The CDR3 reads CANPEGDWGNQPQHF. The CDR3 nucleotides are TGTGCCAACCCCGAGGGCGATTGGGGCAATCAGCCCCAGCATTTT.

The chain carries TRBV28 and TRBJ2-1; D unresolved. The CDR3 spans 16 residues. V was cut by 5 bases and J by 1 base, with 15 bases left in between. Germline V gene lookup returns CDR1 MDHEN and CDR2 SYDVKM. In DNA form, the CDR3 reads TGTGCCAGCAGTCCTCACAGTAGTGGATCCTACAATGAGCAGTTCTTC. Amino acid sequence: CASSPHSSGSYNEQFF.

The table lists this clone with a count of one. This chain links TRBV4-1 with TRBJ2-1; maybe TRBD1 (5 bases). V lost 3 bases and J lost 0, with 15 bases in between. The CDR3 runs to 17 residues. The germline CDR1 and CDR2 sequences are MGHRA and YSYEKL. The CDR3 sequence: CASSHTLTVNSYNEQFF. CDR3 sequence (DNA): TGCGCCAGCAGCCATACATTGACAGTGAACTCCTACAATGAGCAGTTCTTC.

V and J are TRBV12-3 or TRBV12-4 and TRBJ1-6; 8 nucleotides match TRBD1. Germline trimming cut 7 bases from V and 9 bases from J; bases unmatched to any gene: 5. This CDR3 is 13 amino acids long. Here the CDR3 DNA reads TGTGCCAGCACCCTGACAGGGGCTTCACCCCTCCACTTT. Translation: CASTLTGASPLHF.

To note about this clone: The sample contains more than one DNA sequence encoding this CDR3. The chain carries TRBV10-3 and TRBJ1-1; D gene ambiguous. Germline CDR1 is ENHRY and CDR2 is SYGVKD. The CDR3 contains 13 residues. With 4 bases removed from V and 1 base from J, the gap between germline ends came to 7 bases. The DNA for the CDR3 is TGTGCCATCAGTGGACAAGGGAACACTGAAGCTTTCTTT. Translating gives CAISGQGNTEAFF.

This clone was recorded only once. The chain joins TRBV29-1 to TRBJ2-7; 8 positions match TRBD2. The CDR3 covers 13 residues. V lost 4 bases to trimming and J lost 4 bases; unmatched junction nucleotides: 6. Germline assignment: CDR1 SQVTM and CDR2 ANQGSEA. The DNA of the CDR3 is TGCAGCGTTGCTGCGGGGGGCGCTTACGAGCAGTACTTC. Its protein product is CSVAAGGAYEQYF.

The CDR3 protein is CASSLTAGTSIEAFF. The CDR3 DNA reads TGCGCCAGCAGCTTGACAGCGGGTACCTCCATAGAAGCTTTCTTT. The rearrangement links TRBV5-1 to TRBJ1-1; D uncertain. V was pared by 1 base and J by 8 bases, with 18 bases between. This CDR3 is built from 15 residues. Germline-derived CDR1 and CDR2 are SGHRS and YFSETQ.

The chain is built from TRBV3-1 (or the pseudogene TRBV3-2) and TRBJ1-1; tentatively, D is TRBD1 (5 bases). V lost 11 bases, J lost 1 base, and 14 bases lay in between. Germline lookup yields CDR1 LGHDT and CDR2 YNNKEL (reference sequence). The CDR3 has 13 residues. The CDR3 nucleotides are TGTGCCTGCCGACAGTCCTCGAACACTGAAGCTTTCTTT. Amino acid sequence: CACRQSSNTEAFF.

The gene calls are TRBV6-5 and TRBJ1-2; the match to TRBD1 covers 8 bases. CDR1 and CDR2 (germline): MNHEY, SVGAGI. The V gene end was trimmed by 4 bases and the J gene end by 9 bases; junction bases not matched to a gene: 7. The CDR3 runs to 13 residues. The DNA for the CDR3 is TGTGCCAGCAGTTCAGGGGGCGGATATCGCTACACCTTC. Translated: CASSSGGGYRYTF.

This sequence joins TRBV2 and TRBJ1-6; tentative D call: TRBD1 (5 bases). CDR1 is SNHLY, CDR2 FYNNEI, per germline. The CDR3 loop spans 14 amino acids. V was clipped by 6 bases and J by 7 bases, with 13 bases between them. DNA of the CDR3: TGTGCCAGCAGGTCGGGACCGAGAAATTCACCCCTCCACTTT. The encoded protein is CASRSGPRNSPLHF.

This sequence joins TRBV2 and TRBJ1-1; TRBD1 agrees at 8 bases. Per the germline V gene, CDR1 is SNHLY and CDR2 is FYNNEI. The junction had 7 bases not matched to a gene; V was cut back by 6 bases and J by 1 base. The CDR3 extends over 15 amino acids. This chain's CDR3 is CASRARQGSNTEAFF. CDR3 in DNA: TGTGCCAGCAGAGCCCGACAGGGGTCGAACACTGAAGCTTTCTTT.

J is TRBJ1-4 and V is TRBV19, with 8 bases lining up with TRBD1. With V trimmed by 5 bases and J by 3 bases, 17 bases remained unmatched. Germline V CDR1 and CDR2: LNHDA, SQIVND (reference sequence). The CDR3 is 19 amino acids. CDR3 bases: TGTGCCAGTAGTTTGGATGGTCCCGGGACAGGAGGGTCTAATGAAAAACTGTTTTTT. Amino acids: CASSLDGPGTGGSNEKLFF.

The V gene is TRBV18, the J gene TRBJ2-7; a weak D match, TRBD1 (6 bases). The CDR3 has 14 amino acids. V was trimmed by 3 bases and J by 7 bases, leaving 16 bases between them. Looked up from germline, CDR1 is KGHSH and CDR2 is LQKENI. The CDR3 is CASSPRDIQREQYF. Written as DNA, the CDR3 is TGTGCCAGCTCACCCCGGGACATACAGAGAGAGCAGTACTTC.

This rearrangement joins TRBV19 to TRBJ1-5; 9 bases line up with TRBD1. Germline V gene sequence: CDR1 LNHDA, CDR2 SQIVND (reference sequence). The CDR3 loop spans 16 amino acids. With V trimmed by 0 bases and J by 5 bases, 5 bases remained unmatched. The CDR3 DNA is TGTGCCAGTAGTATAGATTACCGGACAGGGGATCAGCCCCAGCATTTT. Translating it yields CASSIDYRTGDQPQHF.

The rearrangement links TRBV18 to TRBJ2-2, with D possibly matching TRBD1 (7 bases). Trimming pared 6 bases from V and 2 bases from J, leaving 13 bases between. The CDR3 totals 15 residues. Per the germline V gene, CDR1 is KGHSH and CDR2 is LQKENI. The CDR3 bases are TGTGCCAGCTCGGCGGGACAGATAAACACCGGGGAGCTGTTTTTT. Amino acids: CASSAGQINTGELFF. Full variable domain (outside the CDR3, taken from reference TRBV18 and TRBJ2-2): NAGVMQNPRHLVRRRGQEARLRCSPMKGHSHVYWYRQLPEEGLKFMVYLQKENIIDESGMPKERFSAEFPKEGPSILRIQQVVRGDSAAYFCASSAGQINTGELFFGEGSRLTVL.

The chain combines TRBV6-5 with TRBJ1-1, with unresolved D. This CDR3 has 13 residues. Germline V CDR1 and CDR2: MNHEY, SVGAGI. The V gene lost 6 bases and the J gene lost 0 bases, with 8 bases spanning the gap. Here the CDR3 reads CASRIQLNTEAFF. The CDR3, as DNA: TGTGCCAGCAGGATCCAGTTGAACACTGAAGCTTTCTTT.

The chain combines TRBV5-1 with TRBJ2-1, with 12 bases aligning to TRBD2. This CDR3 contains 16 residues. From germline, CDR1 is SGHRS and CDR2 YFSETQ. J was trimmed by 4 bases and V by 4 bases; bases with no gene match: 6. CDR3 region: CASSQTSGGTYNEQFF. The CDR3 coding sequence is TGCGCCAGCAGCCAGACTAGCGGGGGAACTTACAATGAGCAGTTCTTC.

The V call is TRBV18, the J call TRBJ1-2; TRBD1 is a possible D gene (6 bases). V dropped 3 bases and J dropped 7 bases, with 12 bases sitting between them. Per the germline V gene, CDR1 is KGHSH and CDR2 is LQKENI. CDR3 length equals 13 residues. CDR3: CASSPSGDRGYTF. The CDR3 DNA is TGTGCCAGCTCACCTTCAGGGGATCGTGGCTACACCTTC.